This T cell receptor beta chain was obtained from a study of shared clonotypes between healthy human individuals. An assay was performed, and its level was deep. TCRdb's table, derived via immunoSEQ multiplex PCR, lists solely in-frame clones and lacks some. The sample lists around 700,000 clones, roughly nine tenths seen once, with 20% to 25% in the top ten. V was trimmed by 9 bases and J by 1 base, leaving 9 bases between them. Per the germline V gene, CDR1 is SNHLY and CDR2 is FYNNEI. The CDR3 contains 12 residues. The naive CD8 fraction comprised CD45RO-negative cells positively selected for CCR7 and excluded terminally differentiated effector memory CD45RA+ cells.

Sequencing was performed on naive CD8+ T cells sorted from blood. The chain joins TRBV2 to TRBJ1-1; tentative D call: TRBD1 (5 bases). This sequence was found in a man aged 30-40 years in good health. CDR3 residues: CASGQGNTEAFF. CDR3 DNA: TGTGCCAGTGGGCAGGGGAACACTGAAGCTTTCTTT.